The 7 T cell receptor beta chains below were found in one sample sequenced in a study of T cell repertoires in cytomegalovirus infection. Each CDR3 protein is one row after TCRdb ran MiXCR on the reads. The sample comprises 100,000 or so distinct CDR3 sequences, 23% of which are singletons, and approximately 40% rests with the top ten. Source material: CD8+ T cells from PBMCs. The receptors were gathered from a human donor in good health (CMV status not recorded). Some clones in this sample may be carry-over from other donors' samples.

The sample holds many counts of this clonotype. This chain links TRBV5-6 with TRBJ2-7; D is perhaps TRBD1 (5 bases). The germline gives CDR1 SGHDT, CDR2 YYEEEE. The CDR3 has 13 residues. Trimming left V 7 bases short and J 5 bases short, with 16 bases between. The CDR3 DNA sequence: TGTGCCAGCCAAGGACAAGGCGAGGACGAGCAGTACTTC. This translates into CASQGQGEDEQYF.

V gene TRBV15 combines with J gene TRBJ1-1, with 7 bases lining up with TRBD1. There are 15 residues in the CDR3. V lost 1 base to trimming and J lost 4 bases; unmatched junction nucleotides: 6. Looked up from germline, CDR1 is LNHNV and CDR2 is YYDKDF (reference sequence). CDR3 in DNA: TGTGCCACCAGCAGAGTAGGGGGCTGGATCACTGAAGCTTTCTTT. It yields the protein CATSRVGGWITEAFF.

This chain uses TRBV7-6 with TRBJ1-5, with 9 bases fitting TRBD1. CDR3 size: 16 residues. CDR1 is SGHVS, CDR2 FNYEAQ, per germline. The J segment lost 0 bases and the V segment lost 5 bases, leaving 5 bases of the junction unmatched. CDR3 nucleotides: TGTGCCAGCAGCGCCTTGGGACAGGGTAGCAATCAGCCCCAGCATTTT. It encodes CASSALGQGSNQPQHF.

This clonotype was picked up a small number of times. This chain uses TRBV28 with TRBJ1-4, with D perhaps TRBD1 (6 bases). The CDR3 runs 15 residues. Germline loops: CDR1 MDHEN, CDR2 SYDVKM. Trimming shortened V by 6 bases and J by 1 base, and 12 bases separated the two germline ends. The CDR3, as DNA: TGTGCCAGCAGGGACAGTTTTCTAACTAATGAAAAACTGTTTTTT. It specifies CASRDSFLTNEKLFF.

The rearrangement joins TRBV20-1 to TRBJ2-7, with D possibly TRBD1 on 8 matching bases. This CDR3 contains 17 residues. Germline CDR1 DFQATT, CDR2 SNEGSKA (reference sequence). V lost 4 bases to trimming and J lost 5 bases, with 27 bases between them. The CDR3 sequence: CSATDRALGGSVDEQYF. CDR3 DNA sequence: TGCAGTGCTACGGACAGGGCTTTAGGCGGGAGTGTCGACGAGCAGTACTTC.

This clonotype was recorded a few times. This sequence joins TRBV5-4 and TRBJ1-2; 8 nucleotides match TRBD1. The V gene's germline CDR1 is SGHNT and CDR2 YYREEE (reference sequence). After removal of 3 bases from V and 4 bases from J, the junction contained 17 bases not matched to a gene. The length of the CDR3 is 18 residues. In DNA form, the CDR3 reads TGTGCCAGCAGCTCCTCCCCGACAGGGGACCCTGGGTTCTATGGCTACACCTTC. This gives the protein CASSSSPTGDPGFYGYTF.

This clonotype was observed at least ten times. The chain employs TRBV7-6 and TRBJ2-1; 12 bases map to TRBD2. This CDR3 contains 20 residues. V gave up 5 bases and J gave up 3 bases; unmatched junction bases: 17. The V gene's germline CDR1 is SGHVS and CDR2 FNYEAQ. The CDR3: CASSGERTSGTHQDYNEQFF. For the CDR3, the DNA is TGTGCCAGCAGCGGGGAGAGGACTAGCGGGACCCATCAAGACTACAATGAGCAGTTCTTC. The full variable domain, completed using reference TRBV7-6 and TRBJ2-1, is GAGVSQSPRYKVTKRGQDVALRCDPISGHVSLYWYRQALGQGPEFLTYFNYEAQQDKSGLPNDRFSAERPEGSISTLTIQRTEQRDSAMYRCASSGERTSGTHQDYNEQFFGPGTRLTVL.